A selection of T cell receptor beta chains follows, all from one sample in a study of blood T cell repertoires in COVID-19. Profiled with immunoSEQ multiplex PCR; TCRdb holds only in-frame clones, not every one. The sample lists tens of thousands of clones, 75% to 90% occurring once. Sequenced input: peripheral blood. Source of these receptors: an elderly man with active or convalescent COVID-19. Each CDR3 is given with its conserved first and last residue.

V gene: TRBV7-2; J gene: TRBJ2-5; CDR3 protein: CASSSTTGRETQYF
V gene: TRBV7-9; J gene: TRBJ2-5; CDR3 protein: CASSLSSGMGETQYF
V gene: TRBV6-2/TRBV6-3; J gene: TRBJ2-2; CDR3 protein: CASSSTSEVTGELFF
V gene: TRBV5-4; J gene: TRBJ1-6; CDR3 protein: CASSGGLQSSYNSPLHF
V gene: TRBV10-3; J gene: TRBJ1-2; CDR3 protein: CAIRDSGGNYGYTF
V gene: TRBV4-3; J gene: TRBJ2-3; CDR3 protein: CASSQELGVRQYF
V gene: TRBV11-2; J gene: TRBJ1-5; CDR3 protein: CASSSRNSNQPQHF
V gene: TRBV19; J gene: TRBJ1-1; CDR3 protein: CASTGQGRKSNTEAFF
V gene: TRBV5-1; J gene: TRBJ1-4; CDR3 protein: CASSPPTGVTNEKLFF
V gene: TRBV7-6; J gene: TRBJ1-3; CDR3 protein: CASSLEGTGGTGNTIYF
V gene: TRBV16; J gene: TRBJ1-1; CDR3 protein: CASSQLANTEAFF
V gene: TRBV5-4; J gene: TRBJ2-7; CDR3 protein: CASSLTGGLGEQYF
V gene: TRBV3-1/TRBV3-2; J gene: TRBJ2-1; CDR3 protein: CASSGTGGTSGYNEQFF
V gene: TRBV7-9; J gene: TRBJ2-1; CDR3 protein: CASSQTLAGGPGEQFF
V gene: TRBV12-3/TRBV12-4; J gene: TRBJ2-7; CDR3 protein: CASSLRGSYEQYF
V gene: TRBV6-5; J gene: TRBJ2-4; CDR3 protein: CASDRGQAKNIQYF
V gene: TRBV27; J gene: TRBJ2-7; CDR3 protein: CASSLTGGSSYEQYF
V gene: TRBV14; J gene: TRBJ1-2; CDR3 protein: CASSHSGGGALGYTF
V gene: TRBV19; J gene: TRBJ1-2; CDR3 protein: CASSMVGAVYGYTF
V gene: TRBV24-1; J gene: TRBJ2-1; CDR3 protein: CATSESGQAGVQFF
V gene: TRBV4-1; J gene: TRBJ2-5; CDR3 protein: CASSQVPRGRRETQYF
V gene: TRBV4-1; J gene: TRBJ1-4; CDR3 protein: CASSQTADRGRATNEKLFF
V gene: TRBV9; J gene: TRBJ2-6; CDR3 protein: CASSAGQISGANVLTF
V gene: TRBV5-1; J gene: TRBJ2-7; CDR3 protein: CASSSGNAYEQYF
V gene: TRBV19; J gene: TRBJ2-7; CDR3 protein: CASATPRTGGYEQYF
V gene: TRBV6-4; J gene: TRBJ1-4; CDR3 protein: CASSVNAAARVSEKLFF
V gene: TRBV3-1/TRBV3-2; J gene: TRBJ2-7; CDR3 protein: CASSQEQFSYEQYF
V gene: TRBV2; J gene: TRBJ2-5; CDR3 protein: CASSLPDRVLGQETQYF
V gene: TRBV4-1; J gene: TRBJ2-2; CDR3 protein: CASSDTFQRGNTGELFF
V gene: TRBV4-1; J gene: TRBJ2-3; CDR3 protein: CASSLGTGGKDTQYF
V gene: TRBV2; J gene: TRBJ1-1; CDR3 protein: CASRYTVGTSEAFF
V gene: TRBV27; J gene: TRBJ2-7; CDR3 protein: CASSFSSGSYEQYF
V gene: TRBV5-1; J gene: TRBJ1-3; CDR3 protein: CASSLSVAGRTGNTIYF
V gene: TRBV19; J gene: TRBJ1-3; CDR3 protein: CASSTDRGSSSGNTIYF
V gene: TRBV10-2; J gene: TRBJ1-1; CDR3 protein: CASSAGQGRVQNTEAFF
V gene: TRBV19; J gene: TRBJ2-5; CDR3 protein: CATRSGGAQETQYF
V gene: TRBV20-1; J gene: TRBJ2-2; CDR3 protein: CSARDLGELFF
V gene: TRBV10-3; J gene: TRBJ1-4; CDR3 protein: CAISDSGGDNEKLFF
V gene: TRBV19; J gene: TRBJ2-5; CDR3 protein: CASSISGGETQYF
V gene: TRBV19; J gene: TRBJ1-1; CDR3 protein: CASSAQPTSAQGRGTEAFF
V gene: TRBV4-2; J gene: TRBJ2-2; CDR3 protein: CASSQERPYFGELFF